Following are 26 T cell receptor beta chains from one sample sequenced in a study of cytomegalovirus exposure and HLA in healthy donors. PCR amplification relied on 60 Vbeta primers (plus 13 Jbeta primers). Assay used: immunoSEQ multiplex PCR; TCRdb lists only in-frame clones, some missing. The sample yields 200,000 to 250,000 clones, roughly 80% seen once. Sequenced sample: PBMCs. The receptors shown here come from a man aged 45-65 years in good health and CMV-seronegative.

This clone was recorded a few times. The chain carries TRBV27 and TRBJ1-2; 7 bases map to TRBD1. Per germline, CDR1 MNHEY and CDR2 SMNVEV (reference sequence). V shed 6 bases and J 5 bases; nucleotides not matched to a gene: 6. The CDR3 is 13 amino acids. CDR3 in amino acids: CASSPTGAYGYTF. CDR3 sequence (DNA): TGTGCCAGCAGCCCAACAGGGGCTTATGGCTACACCTTC.

This CDR3 is CASSRTSGQETQYF. In DNA form, the CDR3 reads TGCGCCAGCAGCCGGACTAGCGGCCAAGAGACCCAGTACTTC. This sequence joins TRBV5-1 and TRBJ2-5, with 10 bases that match TRBD2. V lost 4 bases to trimming and J lost 1 base; unmatched junction nucleotides: 1. CDR1 is SGHRS and CDR2 is YFSETQ in the germline V gene. The CDR3 runs to 14 residues. Complete variable domain (other parts from reference TRBV5-1 and TRBJ2-5): KAGVTQTPRYLIKTRGQQVTLSCSPISGHRSVSWYQQTPGQGLQFLFEYFSETQRNKGNFPGRFSGRQFSNSRSEMNVSTLELGDSALYLCASSRTSGQETQYFGPGTRLLVL.

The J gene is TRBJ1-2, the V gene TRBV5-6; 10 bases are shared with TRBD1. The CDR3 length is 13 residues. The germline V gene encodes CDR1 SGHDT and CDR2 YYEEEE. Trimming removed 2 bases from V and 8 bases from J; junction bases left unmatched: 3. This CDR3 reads CASSFGTGVGYTF. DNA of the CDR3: TGTGCCAGCAGCTTTGGGACAGGGGTGGGCTACACCTTC.

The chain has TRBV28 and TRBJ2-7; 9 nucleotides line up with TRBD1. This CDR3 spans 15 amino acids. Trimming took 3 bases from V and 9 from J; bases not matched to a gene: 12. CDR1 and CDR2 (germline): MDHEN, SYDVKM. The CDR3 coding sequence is TGTGCCAGCAGTTTGTTACTCGGGACAGGGAACCCGCAGTACTTC. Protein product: CASSLLLGTGNPQYF.

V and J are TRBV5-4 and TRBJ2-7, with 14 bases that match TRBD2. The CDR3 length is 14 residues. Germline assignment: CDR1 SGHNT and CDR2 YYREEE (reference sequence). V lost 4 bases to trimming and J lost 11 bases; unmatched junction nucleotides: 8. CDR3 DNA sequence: TGTGCCAGCAGCCGGGGGACTAGCGGGAGAAGGGAGTACTTC. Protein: CASSRGTSGRREYF.

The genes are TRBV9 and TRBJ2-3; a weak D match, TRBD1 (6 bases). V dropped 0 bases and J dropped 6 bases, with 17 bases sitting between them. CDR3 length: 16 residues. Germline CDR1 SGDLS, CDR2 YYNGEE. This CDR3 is CASSVAGGPKADTQYF. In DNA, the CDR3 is TGTGCCAGCAGCGTAGCTGGGGGCCCTAAGGCGGATACGCAGTATTTT.

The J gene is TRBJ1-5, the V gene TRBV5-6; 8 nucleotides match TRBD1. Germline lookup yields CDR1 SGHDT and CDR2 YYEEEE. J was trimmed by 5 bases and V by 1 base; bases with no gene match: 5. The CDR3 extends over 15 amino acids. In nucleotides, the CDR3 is TGTGCCAGCAGCTTGCGAAACAGGGGGTATCAGCCCCAGCATTTT. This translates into CASSLRNRGYQPQHF.

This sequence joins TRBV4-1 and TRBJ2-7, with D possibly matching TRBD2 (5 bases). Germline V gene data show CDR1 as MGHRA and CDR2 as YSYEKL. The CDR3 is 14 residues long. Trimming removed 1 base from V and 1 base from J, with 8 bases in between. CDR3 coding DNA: TGCGCCAGCAGCCAAGGGACTCCATCCTACGAGCAGTACTTC. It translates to CASSQGTPSYEQYF.

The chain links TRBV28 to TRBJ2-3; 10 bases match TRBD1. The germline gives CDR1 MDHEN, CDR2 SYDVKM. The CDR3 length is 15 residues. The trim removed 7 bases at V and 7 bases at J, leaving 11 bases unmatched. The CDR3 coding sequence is TGTGCCAGCATCGAGGACAGGGGGATATTCAATACGCAGTATTTT. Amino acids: CASIEDRGIFNTQYF.

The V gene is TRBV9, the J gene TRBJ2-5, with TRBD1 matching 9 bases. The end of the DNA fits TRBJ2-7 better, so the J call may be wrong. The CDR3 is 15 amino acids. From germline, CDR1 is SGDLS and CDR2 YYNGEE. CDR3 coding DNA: TGTGCCAGCAGCGTTGGAGGGACAGGGTCCAACGAGCAGTACTTC. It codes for CASSVGGTGSNEQYF.

The CDR3 DNA follows: TGTGCCAGTAGTATCGTTCGAAAAACCAACACGCCTGGAAACACCATATATTTT. The encoded protein is CASSIVRKTNTPGNTIYF. J is TRBJ1-3 and V is TRBV19; D unclear. Trimming took off 3 bases at V and 2 bases at J, with 20 bases between the two ends. Germline V CDR1 and CDR2: LNHDA, SQIVND (reference sequence). The CDR3 sequence is 18 residues long.

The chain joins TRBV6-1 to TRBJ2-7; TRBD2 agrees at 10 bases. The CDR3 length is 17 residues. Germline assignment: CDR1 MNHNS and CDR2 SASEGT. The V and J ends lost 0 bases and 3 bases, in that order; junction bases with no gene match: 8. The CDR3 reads CASSEAASGRQLYEQYF. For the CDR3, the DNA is TGTGCCAGCAGTGAAGCGGCTAGCGGGAGACAACTCTACGAGCAGTACTTC.

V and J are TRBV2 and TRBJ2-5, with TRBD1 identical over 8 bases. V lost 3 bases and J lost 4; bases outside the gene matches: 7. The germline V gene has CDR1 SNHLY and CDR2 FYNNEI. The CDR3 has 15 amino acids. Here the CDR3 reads CASSDWGQVGETQYF. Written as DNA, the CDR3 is TGTGCCAGCAGTGACTGGGGACAGGTGGGAGAGACCCAGTACTTC.

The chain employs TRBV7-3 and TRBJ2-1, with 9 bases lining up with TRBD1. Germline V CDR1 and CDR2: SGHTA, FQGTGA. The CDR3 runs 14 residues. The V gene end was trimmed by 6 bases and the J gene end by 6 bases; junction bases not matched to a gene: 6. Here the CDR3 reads CASSPGQGTNEQFF. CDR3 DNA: TGTGCCAGCAGTCCGGGACAGGGAACCAATGAGCAGTTCTTC.

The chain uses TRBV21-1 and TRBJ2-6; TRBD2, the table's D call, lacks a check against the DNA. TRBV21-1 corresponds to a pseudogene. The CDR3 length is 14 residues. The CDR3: CASGELRRANVLTF. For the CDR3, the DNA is TGTGCCAGCGGAGAGCTCCGAAGGGCCAACGTCCTGACTTTC.

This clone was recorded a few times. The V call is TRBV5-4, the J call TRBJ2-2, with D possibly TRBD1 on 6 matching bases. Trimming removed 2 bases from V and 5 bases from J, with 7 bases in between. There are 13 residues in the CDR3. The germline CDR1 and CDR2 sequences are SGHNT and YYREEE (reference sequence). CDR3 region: CASSLGQTGELFF. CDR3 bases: TGTGCCAGCAGCTTAGGACAGACCGGGGAGCTGTTTTTT. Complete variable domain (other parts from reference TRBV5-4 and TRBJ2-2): ETGVTQSPTHLIKTRGQQVTLRCSSQSGHNTVSWYQQALGQGPQFIFQYYREEENGRGNFPPRFSGLQFPNYSSELNVNALELDDSALYLCASSLGQTGELFFGEGSRLTVL.

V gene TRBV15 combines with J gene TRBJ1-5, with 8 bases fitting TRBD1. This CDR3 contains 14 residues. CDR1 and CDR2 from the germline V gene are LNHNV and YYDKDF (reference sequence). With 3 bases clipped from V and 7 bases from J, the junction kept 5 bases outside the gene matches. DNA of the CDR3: TGTGCCACCAGCAGGGACAGGGCGGGGCAGCCCCAGCATTTT. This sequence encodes CATSRDRAGQPQHF.

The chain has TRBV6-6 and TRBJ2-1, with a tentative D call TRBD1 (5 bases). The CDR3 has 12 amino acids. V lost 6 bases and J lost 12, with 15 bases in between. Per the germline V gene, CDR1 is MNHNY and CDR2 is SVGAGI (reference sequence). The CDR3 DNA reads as TGTGCCAGCAGCTTAGGGGCCTCGGGGCAGTTCTTC. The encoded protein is CASSLGASGQFF.

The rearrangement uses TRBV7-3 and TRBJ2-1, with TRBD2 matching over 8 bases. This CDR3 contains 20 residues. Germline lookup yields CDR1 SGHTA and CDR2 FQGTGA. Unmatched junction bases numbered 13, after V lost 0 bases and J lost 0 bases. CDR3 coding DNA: TGTGCCAGCAGCTTAACGACTCGGGGTCTAGCGGGCACCTCCTACAATGAGCAGTTCTTC. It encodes CASSLTTRGLAGTSYNEQFF.

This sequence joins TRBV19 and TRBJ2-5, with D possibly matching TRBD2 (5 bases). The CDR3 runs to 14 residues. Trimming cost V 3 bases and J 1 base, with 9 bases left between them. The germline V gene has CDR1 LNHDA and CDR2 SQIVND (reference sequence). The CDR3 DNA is TGTGCCAGTAGTATGGTCGGGGTCCAAGAGACCCAGTACTTC. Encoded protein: CASSMVGVQETQYF.

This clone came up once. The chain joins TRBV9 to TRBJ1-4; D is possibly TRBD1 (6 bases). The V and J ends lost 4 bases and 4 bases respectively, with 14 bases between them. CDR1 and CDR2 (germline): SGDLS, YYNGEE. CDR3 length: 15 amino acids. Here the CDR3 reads CASSPGEQLNEKLFF. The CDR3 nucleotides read TGTGCCAGCAGCCCAGGGGAACAACTTAATGAAAAACTGTTTTTT.

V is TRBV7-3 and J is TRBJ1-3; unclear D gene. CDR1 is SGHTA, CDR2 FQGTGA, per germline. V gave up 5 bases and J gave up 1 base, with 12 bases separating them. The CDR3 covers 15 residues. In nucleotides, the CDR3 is TGTGCCAGCAGCCTGGGCCACAGTTCTGGAAACACCATATATTTT. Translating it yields CASSLGHSSGNTIYF.

DNA of the CDR3: TGTGCCAGCAGTGAGGATTCGGGAGGAGAGACCCAGTACTTC. Protein product: CASSEDSGGETQYF. V usage is TRBV2 and J usage is TRBJ2-5, with 7 bases identical to TRBD2. The V gene's germline CDR1 is SNHLY and CDR2 FYNNEI. J lost 4 bases, V lost 3 bases, and 5 bases had no gene match. The CDR3 is made up of 14 amino acids.

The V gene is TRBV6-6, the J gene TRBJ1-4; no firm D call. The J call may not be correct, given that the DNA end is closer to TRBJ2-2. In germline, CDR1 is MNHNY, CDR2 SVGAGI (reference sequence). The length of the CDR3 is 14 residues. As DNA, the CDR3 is TGTGCCAGCAGTCGTACGACATCCACCGGGGAGCTGTTTTTT. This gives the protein CASSRTTSTGELFF.

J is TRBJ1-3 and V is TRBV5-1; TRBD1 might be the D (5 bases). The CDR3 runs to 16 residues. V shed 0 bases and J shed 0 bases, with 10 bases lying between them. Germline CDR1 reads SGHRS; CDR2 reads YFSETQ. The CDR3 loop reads CASSLAGPYSGNTIYF. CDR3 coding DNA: TGCGCCAGCAGCTTGGCAGGGCCGTACTCTGGAAACACCATATATTTT.

DNA for the CDR3: TGTGCCAGCAGCCCCCCTGTCCACAATGAGCAGTTCTTC. As protein: CASSPPVHNEQFF. The chain joins TRBV4-2 to TRBJ2-1; D call uncertain. Germline V gives CDR1 LGHNA, CDR2 YNFKEQ. V was cut by 4 bases and J by 5 bases, with 9 bases left in between. The CDR3 runs to 13 residues.